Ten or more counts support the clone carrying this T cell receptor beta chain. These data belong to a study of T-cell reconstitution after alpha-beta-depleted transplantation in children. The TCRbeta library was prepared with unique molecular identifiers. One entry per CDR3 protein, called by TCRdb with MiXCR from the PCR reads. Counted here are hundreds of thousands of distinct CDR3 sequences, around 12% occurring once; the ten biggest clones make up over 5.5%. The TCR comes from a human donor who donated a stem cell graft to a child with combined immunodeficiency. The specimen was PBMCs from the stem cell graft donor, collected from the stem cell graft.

The CDR3 loop reads CASRLNTRRSSYNEQFF. CDR3 nucleotides: TGTGCCAGCAGGTTGAACACGAGGAGAAGCTCCTACAATGAGCAGTTCTTC. The chain joins TRBV12-3 or TRBV12-4 to TRBJ2-1, with D unresolved. The CDR3 spans 17 residues. The V end lost 6 bases, the J end lost 0 bases, and 18 bases lay between the germline ends.